This T cell receptor (beta chain) comes out of a study of tumor and adjacent non-tumor tissue in lung cancer. As for the study in general: Stage I to III disease affected about nine men and 4 or 5 women aged about 30 to 85. Whole-study findings and limits: Tumor tissue had significantly higher TCR diversity than normal lung. In normal lung, the top 100 clones were significantly more dominant than in tumor.

This clonotype was detected only a few times. Its antigen is unidentified. This may arise from a read error, as a much more abundant clone is one base away. The missing conserved phenylalanine or tryptophan at the end of this CDR3 makes a read error likely. Germline-derived CDR1 and CDR2 are MDHEN and SYDVKM. The CDR3 is 14 amino acids. Trimming stripped 11 bases from V and 5 bases from J, with 21 bases between. RNA was extracted from bulk tissue without any cell sorting. Between August and November 2014, newly diagnosed, chemotherapy-naive lung cancer patients underwent thoracic surgery in China. A modified ARM-PCR protocol with three rounds of nested PCR amplified TCRbeta. TCRdb ran MiXCR on the multiplex PCR reads and lists one entry per CDR3 protein. This sample yields fewer than 80,000 distinct CDR3 sequences, of which about two thirds are seen a single time; roughly 13% belongs to the top ten.

This sequence joins TRBV28 and TRBJ2-5; perhaps D is TRBD1 or TRBD2 (5 bases each). The sequencing input was lung tumor tissue. The TCR comes from a woman between 65 and 79 years old with non-small cell lung cancer. Here the CDR3 reads CAATGTGGLETQYL. For the CDR3, the DNA is TGTGCCGCGACCGGGACCGGCGGGTTGGAGACCCAGTACTTA.